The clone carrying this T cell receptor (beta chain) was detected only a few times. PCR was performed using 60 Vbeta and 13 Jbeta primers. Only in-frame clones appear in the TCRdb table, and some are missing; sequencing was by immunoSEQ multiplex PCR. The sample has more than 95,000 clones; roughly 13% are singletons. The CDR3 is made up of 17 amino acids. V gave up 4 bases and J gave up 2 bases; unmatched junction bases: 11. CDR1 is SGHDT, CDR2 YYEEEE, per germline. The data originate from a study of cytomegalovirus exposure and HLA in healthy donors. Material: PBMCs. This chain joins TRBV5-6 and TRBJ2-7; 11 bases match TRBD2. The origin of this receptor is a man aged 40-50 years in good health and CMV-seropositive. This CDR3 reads CASSPLAALAGAYEQYF. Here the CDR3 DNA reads TGTGCCAGCAGCCCATTAGCTGCACTAGCGGGAGCCTACGAGCAGTACTTC.